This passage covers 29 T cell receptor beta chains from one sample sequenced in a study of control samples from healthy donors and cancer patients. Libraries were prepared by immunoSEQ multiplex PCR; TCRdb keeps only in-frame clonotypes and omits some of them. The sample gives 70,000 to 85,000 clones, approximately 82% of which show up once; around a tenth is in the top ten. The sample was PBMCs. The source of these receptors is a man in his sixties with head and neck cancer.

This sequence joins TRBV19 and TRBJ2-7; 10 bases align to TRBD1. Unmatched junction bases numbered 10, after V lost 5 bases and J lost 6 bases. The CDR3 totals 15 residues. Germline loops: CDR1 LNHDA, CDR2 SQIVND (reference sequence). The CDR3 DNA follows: TGTGCCAGTAGTGATCCGGGACAGGGGACCCCCGAGCAGTACTTC. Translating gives CASSDPGQGTPEQYF.

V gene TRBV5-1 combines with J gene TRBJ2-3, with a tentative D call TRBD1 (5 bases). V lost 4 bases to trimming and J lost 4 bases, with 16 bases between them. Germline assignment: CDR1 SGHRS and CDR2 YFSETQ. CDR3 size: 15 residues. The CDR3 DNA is TGCGCCAGCAGCGTCAGGCAGGGTGGCCCAGATACGCAGTATTTT. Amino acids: CASSVRQGGPDTQYF.

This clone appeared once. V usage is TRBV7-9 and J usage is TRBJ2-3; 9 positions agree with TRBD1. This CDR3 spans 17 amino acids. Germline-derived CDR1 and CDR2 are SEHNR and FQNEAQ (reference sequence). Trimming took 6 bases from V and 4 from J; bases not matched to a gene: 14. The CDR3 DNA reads TGTGCCAGCAGTTTGAGTGGACAGGGGTTGGGGGCAGATACGCAGTATTTT. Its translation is CASSLSGQGLGADTQYF.

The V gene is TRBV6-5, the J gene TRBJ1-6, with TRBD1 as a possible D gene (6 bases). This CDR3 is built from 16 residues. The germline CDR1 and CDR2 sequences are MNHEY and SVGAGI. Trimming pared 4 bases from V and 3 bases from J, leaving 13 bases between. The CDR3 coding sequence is TGTGCCAGCAGTTCCTCAGACAGGAACTATAATTCACCCCTCCACTTT. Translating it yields CASSSSDRNYNSPLHF.

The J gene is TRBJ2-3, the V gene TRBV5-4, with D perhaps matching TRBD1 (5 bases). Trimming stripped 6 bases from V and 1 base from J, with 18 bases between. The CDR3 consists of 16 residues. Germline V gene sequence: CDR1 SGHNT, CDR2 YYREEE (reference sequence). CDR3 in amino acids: CASTFDGARGTDTQYF. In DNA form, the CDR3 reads TGTGCCAGCACCTTCGATGGGGCCCGCGGCACAGATACGCAGTATTTT.

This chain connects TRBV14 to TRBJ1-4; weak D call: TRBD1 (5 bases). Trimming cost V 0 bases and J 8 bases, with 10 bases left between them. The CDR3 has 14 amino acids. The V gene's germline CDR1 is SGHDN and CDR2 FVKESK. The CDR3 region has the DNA TGTGCCAGCAGCCAAGACTTCGGGGACGAAAAACTGTTTTTT. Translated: CASSQDFGDEKLFF.

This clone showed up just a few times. The CDR3 here is CASSGIPRDSLSIEQYF. CDR3 sequence (DNA): TGCGCCAGCAGCGGAATCCCCCGGGACTCATTAAGCATCGAGCAGTACTTC. This chain connects TRBV5-1 to TRBJ2-7; D is possibly TRBD2 (6 bases). CDR1 and CDR2 (germline): SGHRS, YFSETQ. The V end was cut by 4 bases, the J end by 6 bases, with 26 bases between. CDR3 length: 17 amino acids.

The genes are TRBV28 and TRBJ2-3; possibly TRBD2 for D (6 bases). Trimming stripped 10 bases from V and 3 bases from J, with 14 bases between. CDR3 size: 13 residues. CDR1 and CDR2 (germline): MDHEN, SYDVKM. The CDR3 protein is CATLGGRTDTQYF. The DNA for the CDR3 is TGTGCCACCCTTGGGGGGAGAACAGATACGCAGTATTTT.

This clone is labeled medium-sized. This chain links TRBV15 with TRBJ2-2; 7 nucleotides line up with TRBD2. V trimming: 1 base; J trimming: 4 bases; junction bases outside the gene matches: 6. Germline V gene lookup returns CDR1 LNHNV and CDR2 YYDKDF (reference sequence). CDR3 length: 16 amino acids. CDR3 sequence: CATSRVMGGVTGELFF. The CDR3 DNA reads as TGTGCCACCAGCAGAGTTATGGGGGGGGTCACCGGGGAGCTGTTTTTT.

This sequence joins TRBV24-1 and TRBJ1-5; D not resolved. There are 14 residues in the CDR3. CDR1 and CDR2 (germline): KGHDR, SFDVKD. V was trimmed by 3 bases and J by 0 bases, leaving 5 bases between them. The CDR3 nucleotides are TGTGCCACCAGTGATCGGTATAGCAATCAGCCCCAGCATTTT. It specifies CATSDRYSNQPQHF.

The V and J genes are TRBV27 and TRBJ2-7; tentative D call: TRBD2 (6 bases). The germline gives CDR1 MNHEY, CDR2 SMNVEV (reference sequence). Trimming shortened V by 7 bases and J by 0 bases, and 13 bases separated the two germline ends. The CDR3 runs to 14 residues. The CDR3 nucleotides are TGTGCCAGCAAGGGCGGGGCCAGCTCCTACGAGCAGTACTTC. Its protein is CASKGGASSYEQYF.

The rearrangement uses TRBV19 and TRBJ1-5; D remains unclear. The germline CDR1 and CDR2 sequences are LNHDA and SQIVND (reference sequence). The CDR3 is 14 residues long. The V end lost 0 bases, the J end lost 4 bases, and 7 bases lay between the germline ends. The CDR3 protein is CASSIEGGNQPQHF. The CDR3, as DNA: TGTGCCAGTAGTATAGAGGGAGGTAATCAGCCCCAGCATTTT.

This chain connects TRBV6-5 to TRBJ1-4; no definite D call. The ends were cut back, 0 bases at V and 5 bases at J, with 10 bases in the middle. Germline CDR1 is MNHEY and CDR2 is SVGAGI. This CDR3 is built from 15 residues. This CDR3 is CASSYSSQENEKLFF. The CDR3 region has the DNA TGTGCCAGCAGTTACTCGAGCCAGGAGAATGAAAAACTGTTTTTT.

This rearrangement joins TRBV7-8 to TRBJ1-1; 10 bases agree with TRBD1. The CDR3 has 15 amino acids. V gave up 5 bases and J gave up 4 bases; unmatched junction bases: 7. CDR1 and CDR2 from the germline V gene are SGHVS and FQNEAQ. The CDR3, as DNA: TGTGCCAGCAGCGGTAGGGGACAGGGGCTCACTGAAGCTTTCTTT. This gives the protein CASSGRGQGLTEAFF.

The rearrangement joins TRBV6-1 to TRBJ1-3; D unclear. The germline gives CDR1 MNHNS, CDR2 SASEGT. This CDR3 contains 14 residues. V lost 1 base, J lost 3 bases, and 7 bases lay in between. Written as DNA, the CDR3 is TGTGCCAGCAGTGAAGGAGGGAATGGAAACACCATATATTTT. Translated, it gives CASSEGGNGNTIYF.

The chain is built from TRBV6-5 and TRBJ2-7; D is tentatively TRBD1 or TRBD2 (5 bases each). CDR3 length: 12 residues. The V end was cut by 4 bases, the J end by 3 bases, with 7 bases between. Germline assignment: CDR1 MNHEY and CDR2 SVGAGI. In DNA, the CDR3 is TGTGCCAGCAGTTGGGACGGCTACGAGCAGTACTTC. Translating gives CASSWDGYEQYF.

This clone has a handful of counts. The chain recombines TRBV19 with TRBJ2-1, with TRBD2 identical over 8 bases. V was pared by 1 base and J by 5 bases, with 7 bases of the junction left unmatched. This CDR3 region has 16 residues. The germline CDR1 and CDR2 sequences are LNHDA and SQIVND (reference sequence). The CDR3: CASSIGREVFDNEQFF. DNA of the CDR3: TGTGCCAGTAGTATAGGGCGGGAGGTCTTCGACAATGAGCAGTTCTTC.

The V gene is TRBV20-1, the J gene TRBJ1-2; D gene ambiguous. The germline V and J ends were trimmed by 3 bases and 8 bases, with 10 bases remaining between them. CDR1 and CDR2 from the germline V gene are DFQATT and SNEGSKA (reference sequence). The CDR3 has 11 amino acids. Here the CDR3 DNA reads TGCAGTGCTAGGGGAGAATCCGGCTACACCTTC. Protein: CSARGESGYTF.

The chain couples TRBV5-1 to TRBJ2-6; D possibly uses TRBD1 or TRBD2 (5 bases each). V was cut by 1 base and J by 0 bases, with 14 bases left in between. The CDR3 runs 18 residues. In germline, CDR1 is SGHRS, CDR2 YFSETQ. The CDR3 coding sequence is TGCGCCAGCAGCTTGTTGGCAGGGAGCGGCTCTGGGGCCAACGTCCTGACTTTC. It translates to CASSLLAGSGSGANVLTF.

The CDR3 DNA follows: TGTGCCATCAGCACCGGGACTAGCGGGAGTAGGTACCAAGAGACCCAGTACTTC. Residues: CAISTGTSGSRYQETQYF. The chain joins TRBV10-3 to TRBJ2-5; 14 bases agree with TRBD2. V lost 6 bases to trimming and J lost 0 bases; unmatched junction nucleotides: 9. Germline V gene sequence: CDR1 ENHRY, CDR2 SYGVKD. The CDR3 is made up of 18 amino acids.

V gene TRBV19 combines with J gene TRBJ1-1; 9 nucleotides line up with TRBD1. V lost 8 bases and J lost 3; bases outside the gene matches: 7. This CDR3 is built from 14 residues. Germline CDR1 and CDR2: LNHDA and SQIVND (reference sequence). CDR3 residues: CASGPGQGYTEAFF. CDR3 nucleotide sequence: TGTGCCAGTGGACCGGGACAGGGTTACACTGAAGCTTTCTTT.

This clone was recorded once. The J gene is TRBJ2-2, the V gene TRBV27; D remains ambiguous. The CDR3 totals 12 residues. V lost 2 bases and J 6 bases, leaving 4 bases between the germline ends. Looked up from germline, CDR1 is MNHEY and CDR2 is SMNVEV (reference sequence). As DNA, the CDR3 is TGTGCCAGCAGTTTACGAGCCGGGGAGCTGTTTTTT. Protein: CASSLRAGELFF.

The CDR3 coding sequence is TGTGCCAGCAGTGAAGAAGTAGCGGGGTCCTACGAGCAGTACTTC. Encoded protein: CASSEEVAGSYEQYF. The genes are TRBV6-1 and TRBJ2-7, with 8 bases fitting TRBD2. The CDR3 consists of 15 residues. With 1 base clipped from V and 1 base from J, the junction kept 3 bases outside the gene matches. From germline, CDR1 is MNHNS and CDR2 SASEGT.

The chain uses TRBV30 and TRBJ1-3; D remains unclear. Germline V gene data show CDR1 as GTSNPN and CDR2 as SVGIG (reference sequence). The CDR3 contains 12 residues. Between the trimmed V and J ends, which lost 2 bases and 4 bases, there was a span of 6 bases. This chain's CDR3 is CAWSISGNTIYF. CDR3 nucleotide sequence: TGTGCCTGGAGTATCTCCGGAAACACCATATATTTT.

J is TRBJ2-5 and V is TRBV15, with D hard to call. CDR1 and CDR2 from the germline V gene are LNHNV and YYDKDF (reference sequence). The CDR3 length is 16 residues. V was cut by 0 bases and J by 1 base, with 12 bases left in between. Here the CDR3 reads CATSRDLGFPQETQYF. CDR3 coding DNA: TGTGCCACCAGCAGAGATCTAGGGTTCCCCCAAGAGACCCAGTACTTC.

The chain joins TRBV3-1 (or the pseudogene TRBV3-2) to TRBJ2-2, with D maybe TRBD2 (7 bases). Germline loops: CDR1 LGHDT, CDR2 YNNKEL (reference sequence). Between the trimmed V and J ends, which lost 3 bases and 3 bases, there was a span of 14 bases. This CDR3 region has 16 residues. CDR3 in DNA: TGTGCCAGCAGCCACCGAGGGGGGGGAGACACCGGGGAGCTGTTTTTT. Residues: CASSHRGGGDTGELFF.

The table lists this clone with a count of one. Written as DNA, the CDR3 is TGTGCCAGCAGCCAAGGCCCGACACTTAAAGGGGTGTTTGCCGGGACTAGAGCCTGGGGGCAGTTCTTC. Its translation is CASSQGPTLKGVFAGTRAWGQFF. The chain links TRBV3-1 (or the pseudogene TRBV3-2) to TRBJ2-1, with 8 bases lining up with TRBD2. The CDR3 is made up of 23 amino acids. The ends lost 1 base at V and 12 bases at J; junction bases unmatched: 35. Germline V lookup: CDR1 LGHDT, CDR2 YNNKEL (reference sequence).

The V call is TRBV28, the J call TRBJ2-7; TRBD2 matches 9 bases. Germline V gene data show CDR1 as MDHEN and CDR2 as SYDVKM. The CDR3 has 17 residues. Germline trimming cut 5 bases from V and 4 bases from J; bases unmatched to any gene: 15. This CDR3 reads CASSAYRAGGASYEQYF. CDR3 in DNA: TGTGCCAGCAGTGCCTACCGGGCGGGAGGGGCTTCGTACGAGCAGTACTTC.

CDR3 protein: CASSYGRRTEKLFF. CDR3 DNA: TGTGCCAGCAGTTACGGGAGGAGAACCGAAAAACTGTTTTTT. The chain employs TRBV6-5 and TRBJ1-4, with D hard to call. The CDR3 runs 14 residues. Trimming pared 2 bases from V and 8 bases from J, leaving 12 bases between. Per the germline V gene, CDR1 is MNHEY and CDR2 is SVGAGI.